A selection of T cell receptor beta chains follows, all from one sample in a study of cytomegalovirus exposure and HLA in healthy donors. Assay used: immunoSEQ multiplex PCR; TCRdb lists only in-frame clones, some missing. The data contain 150,000 to 250,000 clones, over 65% of them singletons. The sample was PBMCs. These receptors were obtained from a boy aged 2 to 10 in good health and CMV-seronegative. The conserved cysteine and the conserved F or W are not part of the CDR3 here. The D gene is left open where the match is weak. Clone size is given for some rows only: seen once, a few or many times, or a class if the clone is expanded.

D gene,J gene,clone size,V gene,CDR3 protein
NA,TRBJ1-2,few,TRBV6-4,ASSDYTPGYT
TRBD1,TRBJ1-6,once,TRBV6-1,ASRRDSYSPLH
NA,TRBJ2-3,NA,TRBV11-2,ASSLDWGLEVGTDTQY
NA,TRBJ1-1,NA,TRBV21-1,ASSKPSEGCQGVNTEAF
TRBD1,TRBJ1-1,once,TRBV19,ASTDRGRTEAF
TRBD1,TRBJ2-7,NA,TRBV10-3,AIGDSYEQY
TRBD1,TRBJ1-6,NA,TRBV5-1,ASSSHRGESYNSPLH
NA,TRBJ2-7,NA,TRBV7-2,ASSHPGGAVY
TRBD1,TRBJ2-7,NA,TRBV7-2,ASSLGGTGSYEQY
NA,TRBJ2-7,NA,TRBV27,ASRVGGNEQY
NA,TRBJ2-6,NA,TRBV7-2,ASSLYGGFAGANVLT
NA,TRBJ1-5,NA,TRBV19,ASSIRRSNQPQH